One sample yielded the 23 T cell receptor beta chains listed below, sequenced in a study of shared clonotypes between healthy human individuals. The assay was immunoSEQ multiplex PCR, and TCRdb's table has in-frame clones only and misses some. Of about 960,000 clones listed, over 60% are singletons. Specimen: memory CD4+ T cells sorted from blood. Subset in this sample: CD45RA-negative fraction. The receptors come from a man between 18 and 29 years old in good health.

Notes on this clone: The sample holds other DNA sequences that translate to the same CDR3. The chain is built from TRBV5-1 and TRBJ2-7, with 8 bases that match TRBD1. V lost 5 bases, J lost 2 bases, and 3 bases stayed unmatched. The CDR3 covers 13 residues. Germline V CDR1 and CDR2: SGHRS, YFSETQ. DNA for the CDR3: TGCGCCAGCAGTTCGACAGGGGCCTACGAGCAGTACTTC. Encoded protein: CASSSTGAYEQYF. The full variable domain, rest sourced from reference TRBV5-1 and TRBJ2-7, is KAGVTQTPRYLIKTRGQQVTLSCSPISGHRSVSWYQQTPGQGLQFLFEYFSETQRNKGNFPGRFSGRQFSNSRSEMNVSTLELGDSALYLCASSSTGAYEQYFGPGTRLTVT.

The rearrangement uses TRBV5-1 and TRBJ2-7; 14 bases map to TRBD2. CDR1 SGHRS and CDR2 YFSETQ come from the germline V gene. Losses at the gene ends were 7 bases for V and 0 bases for J; bases not matched to a gene: 3. The CDR3 spans 15 residues. CDR3 DNA: TGCGCCAGCGGGACTAGCGGGGGCCCCTCCTACGAGCAGTACTTC. Protein product: CASGTSGGPSYEQYF.

The chain uses TRBV5-6 and TRBJ2-3; D gene uncertain. The germline CDR1 and CDR2 sequences are SGHDT and YYEEEE. The CDR3 runs to 15 residues. V lost 4 bases, J lost 0 bases, and 12 bases lay in between. The CDR3 DNA reads TGTGCCAGCAGCCGACGGGTCTCTAGCACAGATACGCAGTATTTT. Translating it yields CASSRRVSSTDTQYF.

The chain joins TRBV9 to TRBJ2-3, with 8 bases fitting TRBD2. Trimming took 1 base from V and 2 from J; bases not matched to a gene: 3. CDR1 SGDLS and CDR2 YYNGEE come from the germline V gene. The CDR3 length is 15 residues. The CDR3 sequence is CASSVYGGVTDTQYF. The DNA for the CDR3 is TGTGCCAGCAGCGTATACGGGGGGGTCACAGATACGCAGTATTTT.

The rearrangement links TRBV5-1 to TRBJ2-1, with D hard to call. Trimming removed 4 bases from V and 0 bases from J, with 11 bases in between. The germline CDR1 and CDR2 sequences are SGHRS and YFSETQ. The CDR3 sequence is 15 residues long. CDR3 protein: CASSLTGFSYNEQFF. The CDR3 nucleotides are TGCGCCAGCAGCCTCACTGGGTTCTCCTACAATGAGCAGTTCTTC.

The J gene is TRBJ1-2, the V gene TRBV14, with D hard to call. CDR3 size: 15 residues. V dropped 4 bases and J dropped 5 bases, with 17 bases sitting between them. CDR1 and CDR2 from the germline V gene are SGHDN and FVKESK. CDR3 DNA: TGTGCCAGCAGCCCCCCCATTGCCCTATATTATGGCTACACCTTC. This translates into CASSPPIALYYGYTF.

The chain recombines TRBV4-1 with TRBJ1-4; D unresolved. Trimming pared 6 bases from V and 4 bases from J, leaving 15 bases between. The CDR3 spans 15 residues. The germline gives CDR1 MGHRA, CDR2 YSYEKL. In nucleotides, the CDR3 is TGCGCCAGCAGGGAAAGGCCCCTTGGTAATGAAAAACTGTTTTTT. This sequence encodes CASRERPLGNEKLFF.

This rearrangement joins TRBV30 to TRBJ2-1, with D tentatively TRBD1 (6 bases). From germline, CDR1 is GTSNPN and CDR2 SVGIG (reference sequence). The V gene lost 5 bases and the J gene lost 3 bases, with 11 bases spanning the gap. This CDR3 spans 13 amino acids. DNA of the CDR3: TGTGCCTGGGGTCAAGGGGGCTACAATGAGCAGTTCTTC. Protein: CAWGQGGYNEQFF.

The chain is built from TRBV18 and TRBJ1-4; 7 bases line up with TRBD1. This CDR3 region has 16 residues. The V gene end was trimmed by 2 bases and the J gene end by 7 bases; junction bases not matched to a gene: 10. The germline V gene has CDR1 KGHSH and CDR2 LQKENI. CDR3 in amino acids: CASSPNNRGLGEKLFF. DNA of the CDR3: TGTGCCAGCTCACCAAACAACAGGGGATTAGGTGAAAAACTGTTTTTT.

This sequence joins TRBV30 and TRBJ1-6; D call uncertain. Germline loops: CDR1 GTSNPN, CDR2 SVGIG (reference sequence). There are 16 residues in the CDR3. Deletions cut 4 bases from V and 0 bases from J, with 13 bases between. CDR3 loop: CAWKGRPSSYNSPLHF. The CDR3 region has the DNA TGTGCCTGGAAGGGAAGGCCCAGCTCCTATAATTCACCCCTCCACTTT.

V and J are TRBV5-4 and TRBJ2-2, with a tentative D call TRBD2 (5 bases). Per germline, CDR1 SGHNT and CDR2 YYREEE (reference sequence). Trimming took off 0 bases at V and 1 base at J, with 13 bases between the two ends. This CDR3 contains 17 residues. CDR3 protein: CASSLAEVAGNTGELFF. The CDR3 DNA follows: TGTGCCAGCAGCTTGGCGGAGGTTGCTGGGAACACCGGGGAGCTGTTTTTT.

V usage is TRBV6-4 and J usage is TRBJ2-7; a weak D match, TRBD1 (6 bases). There are 12 residues in the CDR3. Deletions cut 7 bases from V and 5 bases from J, with 12 bases between. CDR1 and CDR2 from the germline V gene are MRHNA and SNTAGT. In nucleotides, the CDR3 is TGTGCCAGCACCGATACAGGGAACGAGCAGTACTTC. It specifies CASTDTGNEQYF.

This chain links TRBV30 with TRBJ2-7, with no clear D. This CDR3 comprises 12 residues. Trimming cost V 0 bases and J 6 bases, with 9 bases left between them. Germline assignment: CDR1 GTSNPN and CDR2 SVGIG (reference sequence). CDR3 coding DNA: TGTGCCTGGAGTGTAACTGCTATCGAGCAGTACTTC. Amino acid sequence: CAWSVTAIEQYF. Filled out from reference TRBV30 and TRBJ2-7, the complete variable domain reads SQTIHQWPATLVQPVGSPLSLECTVEGTSNPNLYWYRQAAGRGLQLLFYSVGIGQISSEVPQNLSASRPQDRQFILSSKKLLLSDSGFYLCAWSVTAIEQYFGPGTRLTVT.

V usage is TRBV5-4 and J usage is TRBJ2-1; TRBD1 agrees at 10 bases. The germline CDR1 and CDR2 sequences are SGHNT and YYREEE (reference sequence). With V trimmed by 5 bases and J by 4 bases, 6 bases remained unmatched. This CDR3 has 15 residues. CDR3 in amino acids: CASSTGTGDYNEQFF. The CDR3 coding sequence is TGTGCCAGCAGTACCGGGACAGGGGATTACAATGAGCAGTTCTTC.

The sample holds one count of this clone. This chain joins TRBV4-3 and TRBJ1-2; D not resolved. Germline V gene data show CDR1 as LGHNA and CDR2 as YSLEER. The CDR3 sequence is 13 residues long. V was pared by 3 bases and J by 8 bases, with 13 bases between. For the CDR3, the DNA is TGCGCCAGCAGCCAGACACGGGCGAGAGGCTACACCTTC. It is translated as CASSQTRARGYTF.

J is TRBJ2-4 and V is TRBV6-6; a possible D gene is TRBD1 (5 bases). Germline CDR1 reads MNHNY; CDR2 reads SVGAGI (reference sequence). The CDR3 length is 15 residues. V dropped 6 bases and J dropped 0 bases, with 12 bases sitting between them. CDR3 region: CASRDSSLAKNIQYF. In nucleotides, the CDR3 is TGTGCCAGCAGAGACAGTTCTCTAGCCAAAAACATTCAGTACTTC.

This clone showed up just once. The J gene is TRBJ1-2, the V gene TRBV5-1; a weak D match, TRBD1 (6 bases). The CDR3 has 18 residues. V dropped 3 bases and J dropped 0 bases, with 21 bases sitting between them. The germline CDR1 and CDR2 sequences are SGHRS and YFSETQ. CDR3 sequence (DNA): TGCGCCAGCAGCTACGAACCGTCTGGGGGCAGAGCTAACTATGGCTACACCTTC. Its translation: CASSYEPSGGRANYGYTF.

This rearrangement joins TRBV5-4 to TRBJ1-1; D may be TRBD1 (5 bases). The V end lost 4 bases, the J end lost 1 base, and 8 bases lay between the germline ends. Germline V lookup: CDR1 SGHNT, CDR2 YYREEE (reference sequence). The CDR3 extends over 13 amino acids. Here the CDR3 DNA reads TGTGCCAGCAGCACTGGGGCGAACACTGAAGCTTTCTTT. Its protein product is CASSTGANTEAFF.

Worth noting for this clone: Other DNA variants within this sample encode the same CDR3. This chain connects TRBV11-2 to TRBJ1-1; D is ambiguous. V was pared by 0 bases and J by 0 bases, with 5 bases between. Germline V lookup: CDR1 SGHAT, CDR2 FQNNGV. The CDR3 sequence is 14 residues long. The CDR3 here is CASSLDGVNTEAFF. CDR3 bases: TGTGCCAGCAGCTTAGATGGAGTGAACACTGAAGCTTTCTTT.

This chain uses TRBV5-8 with TRBJ2-5; 12 bases match TRBD2. This CDR3 spans 16 amino acids. After removal of 2 bases from V and 4 bases from J, the junction contained 6 bases not matched to a gene. Germline CDR1 and CDR2: SGHTS and YDEGEE. CDR3 sequence: CASSFLTSGGGETQYF. As DNA, the CDR3 is TGTGCCAGCAGCTTTTTGACTAGCGGGGGCGGAGAGACCCAGTACTTC.

This chain joins TRBV14 and TRBJ1-2; 7 bases fit TRBD1. The CDR3 extends over 11 amino acids. Germline V gene data show CDR1 as SGHDN and CDR2 as FVKESK. V was pared by 5 bases and J by 13 bases, with 7 bases of the junction left unmatched. The CDR3 DNA reads TGTGCCAGCAGCTGGACAGGTGGTCTCACCTTC. Translation gives CASSWTGGLTF.

This clone was detected ten times or more. The genes are TRBV6-5 and TRBJ2-7; TRBD2 matches at 11 bases. Germline V gene lookup returns CDR1 MNHEY and CDR2 SVGAGI. The CDR3 loop spans 13 amino acids. V lost 6 bases to trimming and J lost 9 bases; unmatched junction nucleotides: 7. CDR3 loop: CASSASGGRLQYF. CDR3 in DNA: TGTGCCAGCAGCGCTAGCGGGGGGAGGTTGCAGTACTTC.

The chain has TRBV5-1 and TRBJ1-5; D perhaps matches TRBD1 (5 bases). Germline values: CDR1 SGHRS, CDR2 YFSETQ. V shed 7 bases and J shed 1 base, with 12 bases lying between them. The CDR3 sequence is 14 residues long. CDR3 amino acids: CASLWDCSNQPQHF. The CDR3 DNA sequence: TGCGCCAGCCTTTGGGACTGCAGCAATCAGCCCCAGCATTTT.